Detailed here is one TCR beta chain. Its antigen is undetermined. The data were obtained in a study of human T cells and chemical hapten exposure. Study-level information: 2% DPC was applied to approximately 2 cm by approximately 2 cm of upper inner arm skin for sensitization. General study results and limits: TCRs above 1 in 1000 frequency stayed constant with DPC sensitization.

Per the germline V gene, CDR1 is KGHSH and CDR2 is LQKENI. The germline V and J ends were trimmed by 2 bases and 0 bases, with 8 bases remaining between them. The CDR3 has 14 amino acids. The time point denotes: patch test 1, 2 weeks after DPC sensitization. Specified treatment: therapeutic diphenylcyclopropenone sensitization with weekly scalp DPC. The library tagged each cDNA molecule with unique molecular identifiers. TCRdb called the RACE reads again in MiXCR, with one record for every CDR3 protein. Of around 110,000 distinct CDR3 sequences listed, over 10% are singletons. The TCR originated in a woman aged 45-60 years with alopecia areata. Some clones in this sample may be carry-over from other donors' samples. This sample comprised whole blood, obtained in connection with sensitization to the hapten diphenylcyclopropenone (DPC). The chain joins TRBV18 to TRBJ2-7, with a tentative D call TRBD2 (5 bases). The CDR3 is CASSPVRGSYEQYF. The DNA of the CDR3 is TGTGCCAGCTCACCAGTCCGGGGCTCCTACGAGCAGTACTTC.